This TCR beta chain is from a study of T cell changes during pregnancy in multiple sclerosis. TCRdb keeps only in-frame clones here, not all; method: immunoSEQ multiplex PCR. The profile shows some 41,000 clones, under 95% of them singletons. The CDR3 length is 11 residues. V lost 5 bases to trimming and J lost 8 bases, with 6 bases between them. Germline CDR1 is MNHEY and CDR2 is SVGAGI. The chain recombines TRBV6-5 with TRBJ1-4; D not certain. The origin of this receptor is a female donor with multiple sclerosis, enrolled in a pregnancy study. The sequenced sample consisted of PBMCs (not recorded whether the cells were cultured). Here the CDR3 DNA reads TGTGCCAGCAGTGTTTGGGAAAAACTGTTTTTT. It specifies CASSVWEKLFF.